The 18 T cell receptor beta chains below all came from one sample that was sequenced in a study of beta chain features in type 1 diabetes. Expressed TCRB transcripts were sequenced because the isolated RNA had all been reverse transcribed beforehand. Repertoires were generated with immunoSEQ multiplex PCR, while TCRdb's copy carries only in-frame clones and drops some. The sample has about 170,000 clones; 7.8% are singletons. What these receptors recognize is not known. Study-level findings and limits: Patients with Type 1 diabetes showed moderately but significantly shorter TCRB CDR3s in all four CD4+ subsets.

The sequencing input was central memory CD4+ T cells from blood. These receptors came from a woman aged 35 to 49 with type 1 diabetes.

There are a few counts of this clone. This chain joins TRBV7-9 and TRBJ2-5; D is perhaps TRBD1 (6 bases). V gave up 5 bases and J gave up 1 base, with 14 bases separating them. CDR1 and CDR2 from the germline V gene are SEHNR and FQNEAQ (reference sequence). There are 15 residues in the CDR3. The CDR3 loop reads CASSPRPTGQETQYF. The CDR3 DNA follows: TGTGCCAGCAGCCCTCGACCGACAGGCCAAGAGACCCAGTACTTC.

This clone appeared a few times. The chain combines TRBV13 with TRBJ2-3; 10 nucleotides match TRBD2. V shed 1 base and J 3 bases; nucleotides not matched to a gene: 10. The CDR3 contains 18 residues. The germline V gene has CDR1 PRHDT and CDR2 FYEKMQ (reference sequence). The CDR3 DNA is TGTGCCAGCAGCTTAGAGGGGCTAGCGGGAGAATCAACAGATACGCAGTATTTT. Its protein product is CASSLEGLAGESTDTQYF.

To note about this clone: Relative to the germline gene, one junction end is altered; a read error may explain this. This chain uses TRBV7-9 with TRBJ2-5, with 12 bases aligning to TRBD2. Germline assignment: CDR1 SEHNR and CDR2 FQNEAQ (reference sequence). This CDR3 is built from 15 residues. DNA of the CDR3: TGTGCCAGCAGCCTAGCCGGGACTAGCGGGGAGACCCAGTACTTC. Amino acid sequence: CASSLAGTSGETQYF.

This chain connects TRBV5-1 to TRBJ1-2, with 8 bases that match TRBD1. In germline, CDR1 is SGHRS, CDR2 YFSETQ. With 0 bases clipped from V and 8 bases from J, the junction kept 3 bases outside the gene matches. This CDR3 contains 13 residues. CDR3 DNA sequence: TGCGCCAGCAGCTTGGGACAGGGGAGCGGCTACACCTTC. This translates into CASSLGQGSGYTF.

The chain joins TRBV19 to TRBJ2-1; D uncertain. This CDR3 is 14 amino acids long. V lost 3 bases and J lost 6, with 12 bases in between. Per the germline V gene, CDR1 is LNHDA and CDR2 is SQIVND (reference sequence). Written as DNA, the CDR3 is TGTGCCAGTAGTATTAGGCTGGGCCTCAATGAGCAGTTCTTC. Translating gives CASSIRLGLNEQFF.

This clone has more than one count but fewer than ten. The chain has TRBV5-4 and TRBJ2-2; TRBD1 agrees at 8 bases. This CDR3 has 15 residues. The V segment lost 5 bases and the J segment 2 bases; nucleotides outside the gene matches: 5. The germline V gene has CDR1 SGHNT and CDR2 YYREEE (reference sequence). The CDR3 loop is CASRFGQGNTGELFF. The CDR3 nucleotides read TGTGCCAGCAGGTTCGGACAGGGAAACACCGGGGAGCTGTTTTTT.

The CDR3 spells CASSPGRGNEQFF. CDR3 sequence (DNA): TGTGCCAGCAGCCCCGGTAGGGGCAATGAGCAGTTCTTC. V usage is TRBV11-1 and J usage is TRBJ2-1, with D possibly TRBD1 on 5 matching bases. V shed 5 bases and J shed 6 bases, with 11 bases lying between them. The length of the CDR3 is 13 residues. The V gene's germline CDR1 is SGHAT and CDR2 FQDESV (reference sequence).

This chain uses TRBV7-6 with TRBJ2-5; perhaps TRBD2 as D (5 bases). CDR3 length: 15 amino acids. Germline CDR1 is SGHVS and CDR2 is FNYEAQ. The V end was cut by 3 bases, the J end by 7 bases, with 18 bases between. The CDR3 loop reads CASSFSPAGLGTQYF. Here the CDR3 DNA reads TGTGCCAGCAGCTTTTCCCCCGCAGGACTCGGGACCCAGTACTTC.

This chain joins TRBV7-2 and TRBJ1-5, with D possibly being TRBD1 (6 bases). This CDR3 region has 12 residues. Germline V gives CDR1 SGHTA, CDR2 FQGNSA. The ends were cut back, 6 bases at V and 7 bases at J, with 10 bases in the middle. The chain's CDR3 is CASSQGRQPQHF. Here the CDR3 DNA reads TGTGCCAGCAGTCAGGGGCGGCAGCCCCAGCATTTT.

The table lists this clone with many counts. The chain uses TRBV6-5 and TRBJ1-1; D gene uncertain. The V end lost 8 bases, the J end lost 0 bases, and 10 bases lay between the germline ends. The CDR3 loop spans 13 amino acids. CDR1 is MNHEY, CDR2 SVGAGI, per germline. This chain's CDR3 is CASASNLNTEAFF. The CDR3 bases are TGTGCCAGCGCGAGTAACCTGAACACTGAAGCTTTCTTT.

CDR3 in DNA: TGCAGCGTTGAAGGCGGGTCAGGGGATCAGCCCCAGCATTTT. It yields the protein CSVEGGSGDQPQHF. The chain couples TRBV29-1 to TRBJ1-5; D is possibly TRBD1 (6 bases). The CDR3 consists of 14 residues. CDR1 and CDR2 (germline): SQVTM, ANQGSEA. V was clipped by 1 base and J by 5 bases, with 12 bases between them.

This clone was seen a few times. The CDR3 coding sequence is TGTGCCAGCAGCTTGCCTCAGGTGCCCACTGAAGCTTTCTTT. Protein product: CASSLPQVPTEAFF. J is TRBJ1-1 and V is TRBV5-4; D is unclear. Trimming left V 1 base short and J 4 bases short, with 11 bases between. Germline values: CDR1 SGHNT, CDR2 YYREEE (reference sequence). The CDR3 covers 14 residues.

The gene calls are TRBV5-1 and TRBJ1-5, with D tentatively TRBD1 (5 bases). Germline CDR1 is SGHRS and CDR2 is YFSETQ. With 2 bases removed from V and 3 bases from J, the gap between germline ends came to 9 bases. This CDR3 has 14 residues. DNA for the CDR3: TGCGCCAGCAGCTTTGGAGGGACCAATCAGCCCCAGCATTTT. Protein product: CASSFGGTNQPQHF.

In its sample, this clone was seen a few times. The chain joins TRBV7-7 to TRBJ2-1; possibly TRBD2 for D (6 bases). V was pared by 5 bases and J by 5 bases, with 10 bases between. Looked up from germline, CDR1 is SSHAT and CDR2 is FNYEAQ (reference sequence). The CDR3 spans 13 residues. In DNA form, the CDR3 reads TGTGCCAGCAGCCCTGGACTAAACAATGAGCAGTTCTTC. It translates to CASSPGLNNEQFF.

In this sample, this clone turned up many times. V gene TRBV5-6 combines with J gene TRBJ2-3; TRBD2 agrees at 10 bases. Trimming removed 1 base from V and 7 bases from J; junction bases left unmatched: 6. Germline CDR1 SGHDT, CDR2 YYEEEE. The CDR3 sequence is 15 residues long. In nucleotides, the CDR3 is TGTGCCAGCAGCTTGCGAGCGGGGGGGCCGTATACGCAGTATTTT. This translates into CASSLRAGGPYTQYF.

This clone was counted only a few times. The chain recombines TRBV4-3 with TRBJ1-6, with 7 nucleotides matching TRBD1. The CDR3 sequence is 17 residues long. V was clipped by 1 base and J by 3 bases; unmatched bases: 6. Germline loops: CDR1 LGHNA, CDR2 YSLEER. The CDR3 nucleotides read TGCGCCAGCAGCCAAGGGACAGGAGGGATCTATAATTCACCCCTCCACTTT. The encoded protein is CASSQGTGGIYNSPLHF.

The gene calls are TRBV4-3 and TRBJ1-2; D might be TRBD1 (6 bases). The CDR3 consists of 15 residues. Trimming removed 0 bases from V and 2 bases from J, with 10 bases in between. Germline assignment: CDR1 LGHNA and CDR2 YSLEER. The CDR3 spells CASSQDQGRNYGYTF. In DNA, the CDR3 is TGCGCCAGCAGCCAAGATCAGGGGCGGAACTATGGCTACACCTTC.

This clone has a handful of counts. The genes are TRBV6-5 and TRBJ1-1; perhaps TRBD1 as D (6 bases). Germline CDR1 MNHEY, CDR2 SVGAGI. The V and J ends lost 6 bases and 8 bases respectively, with 13 bases between them. This CDR3 is 12 amino acids long. In DNA, the CDR3 is TGTGCCAGCAGATACCGGGACAACGAAGCTTTCTTT. Its translation: CASRYRDNEAFF.